One and the same sample provided the 20 T cell receptor beta chains below, sequenced in a study of cytomegalovirus exposure and HLA in healthy donors. PCR used 60 Vbeta primers and 13 Jbeta primers. Sequenced by immunoSEQ multiplex PCR; TCRdb stores in-frame clones only, minus some. Its table lists fewer than 150,000 clones. Sequencing used PBMCs. The receptors originated from a man between 35 and 55 years old in good health and CMV-seronegative.

Regarding this clone: A read error may produce the germline difference seen at one junction end. The chain employs TRBV6-5 and TRBJ2-7, with D maybe TRBD1 (6 bases). The germline V gene encodes CDR1 MNHEY and CDR2 SVGAGI. The CDR3 extends over 14 amino acids. The CDR3 DNA sequence: TGTGCCAGCAGTTACTCGACCTGGGCACAGGGTTTGAACTTC. Residues: CASSYSTWAQGLNF.

The V gene is TRBV27, the J gene TRBJ1-1, with D possibly matching TRBD1 (6 bases). In germline, CDR1 is MNHEY, CDR2 SMNVEV (reference sequence). The CDR3 is made up of 14 amino acids. Trimming shortened V by 4 bases and J by 1 base, and 10 bases separated the two germline ends. This CDR3 reads CASSWDIRNTEAFF. In nucleotides, the CDR3 is TGTGCCAGCAGTTGGGACATACGGAACACTGAAGCTTTCTTT.

V is TRBV5-1 and J is TRBJ1-2; 8 nucleotides align to TRBD1. Germline values: CDR1 SGHRS, CDR2 YFSETQ. J was trimmed by 8 bases and V by 4 bases; bases with no gene match: 7. This CDR3 is built from 13 residues. CDR3 nucleotide sequence: TGCGCCAGCAGCCCGGACAGGGTCGGGGGCTACACCTTC. It encodes CASSPDRVGGYTF.

The gene calls are TRBV2 and TRBJ2-4; D gene unclear. Germline V gives CDR1 SNHLY, CDR2 FYNNEI. This CDR3 contains 14 residues. Trimming pared 7 bases from V and 8 bases from J, leaving 18 bases between. The CDR3 sequence is CASNFIRVEDIQYF. CDR3 nucleotides: TGTGCCAGCAATTTTATTCGGGTAGAGGACATTCAGTACTTC.

This rearrangement joins TRBV6-5 to TRBJ2-7; 7 nucleotides line up with TRBD1. Germline lookup yields CDR1 MNHEY and CDR2 SVGAGI. The CDR3 runs to 14 residues. V lost 5 bases to trimming and J lost 2 bases; unmatched junction nucleotides: 6. The CDR3 DNA reads TGTGCCAGCAGTCCCAAAGACAGGGCCTACGAGCAGTACTTC. Its translation: CASSPKDRAYEQYF.

The V call is TRBV15, the J call TRBJ2-5, with 7 bases aligning to TRBD1. CDR3 length: 15 residues. Germline lookup yields CDR1 LNHNV and CDR2 YYDKDF (reference sequence). V lost 3 bases, J lost 1 base, and 5 bases stayed unmatched. This chain's CDR3 is CATSRGDSFQETQYF. As DNA, the CDR3 is TGTGCCACCAGCAGGGGGGACAGTTTCCAAGAGACCCAGTACTTC. The full variable domain, rest sourced from reference TRBV15 and TRBJ2-5, is DAMVIQNPRYQVTQFGKPVTLSCSQTLNHNVMYWYQQKSSQAPKLLFHYYDKDFNNEADTPDNFQSRRPNTSFCFLDIRSPGLGDTAMYLCATSRGDSFQETQYFGPGTRLLVL.

CDR3 in DNA: TGTGCCAGCAGCGCACAAAGCCAGGGACAGAACTATGGCTACACCTTC. Translated: CASSAQSQGQNYGYTF. This rearrangement joins TRBV9 to TRBJ1-2; 7 nucleotides align to TRBD1. The CDR3 runs to 16 residues. V shed 3 bases and J 2 bases; nucleotides not matched to a gene: 10. Germline-derived CDR1 and CDR2 are SGDLS and YYNGEE.

The rearrangement links TRBV6-5 to TRBJ2-7, with D perhaps TRBD1 (5 bases). Trimming removed 6 bases from V and 5 bases from J, with 8 bases in between. The CDR3 sequence is 11 residues long. Germline CDR1 MNHEY, CDR2 SVGAGI. The CDR3 region is CASSQGHEQYF. The CDR3 DNA reads as TGTGCCAGCAGCCAGGGCCACGAGCAGTACTTC.

The V call is TRBV9, the J call TRBJ1-1; perhaps TRBD1 as D (5 bases). V shed 4 bases and J shed 2 bases, with 9 bases lying between them. CDR3 size: 13 residues. The germline CDR1 and CDR2 sequences are SGDLS and YYNGEE. Here the CDR3 reads CASSLTVNTEAFF. CDR3 coding DNA: TGTGCCAGCAGCCTGACAGTTAACACTGAAGCTTTCTTT.

Regarding this clone: The sample carries other DNA sequences with the same CDR3. The chain carries TRBV10-2 and TRBJ1-2; D is possibly TRBD1 (6 bases). Germline V gene lookup returns CDR1 WSHSY and CDR2 SAAADI. CDR3 length equals 13 residues. With 0 bases removed from V and 8 bases from J, the gap between germline ends came to 10 bases. The CDR3 DNA sequence: TGCGCCAGCAGTGAGTCCTACAGGGACGGCTACACCTTC. This gives the protein CASSESYRDGYTF.

This chain connects TRBV5-1 to TRBJ1-2, with TRBD1 matching over 7 bases. Germline V gives CDR1 SGHRS, CDR2 YFSETQ. CDR3 length: 13 amino acids. Losses at the gene ends were 0 bases for V and 6 bases for J; bases not matched to a gene: 2. The CDR3 DNA is TGCGCCAGCAGCTTGGGACAGGGTGATGGCTACACCTTC. Its translation is CASSLGQGDGYTF.

The chain joins TRBV7-9 to TRBJ2-7, with 8 bases lining up with TRBD1. Germline V CDR1 and CDR2: SEHNR, FQNEAQ (reference sequence). The CDR3 has 16 amino acids. V shed 5 bases and J 2 bases; nucleotides not matched to a gene: 11. CDR3 in amino acids: CASSPGQGRLPYEQYF. CDR3 in DNA: TGTGCCAGCAGCCCCGGACAGGGACGCCTCCCCTACGAGCAGTACTTC.

This chain joins TRBV29-1 and TRBJ2-7, with 9 positions matching TRBD1. This CDR3 is built from 12 residues. The ends lost 4 bases at V and 2 bases at J; junction bases unmatched: 0. Germline CDR1 SQVTM, CDR2 ANQGSEA. The DNA of the CDR3 is TGCAGCGTTGGACAGGGGGCCTACGAGCAGTACTTC. It encodes CSVGQGAYEQYF.

V gene TRBV27 combines with J gene TRBJ1-3, with TRBD1 matching 9 bases. Losses at the gene ends were 6 bases for V and 0 bases for J; bases not matched to a gene: 15. CDR3 length equals 19 residues. Germline lookup yields CDR1 MNHEY and CDR2 SMNVEV (reference sequence). CDR3 sequence: CASSRSGTGPESSGNTIYF. The CDR3 DNA follows: TGTGCCAGCAGCCGCTCAGGGACAGGGCCCGAGAGCTCTGGAAACACCATATATTTT.

This rearrangement joins TRBV29-1 to TRBJ2-5, with 11 bases matching TRBD1. The trim removed 3 bases at V and 4 bases at J, leaving 1 base unmatched. The CDR3 is 13 residues long. CDR1 is SQVTM and CDR2 is ANQGSEA in the germline V gene. The CDR3, as DNA: TGCAGCGTTGAGGACAGGGGGCGAGAGACCCAGTACTTC. The encoded protein is CSVEDRGRETQYF.

CDR3: CASSLGAGGNEQFF. Here the CDR3 DNA reads TGTGCCAGCAGCTTAGGAGCAGGGGGCAATGAGCAGTTCTTC. The chain employs TRBV7-3 and TRBJ2-1; 7 nucleotides line up with TRBD1. CDR1 and CDR2 (germline): SGHTA, FQGTGA. Trimming took 2 bases from V and 6 from J; bases not matched to a gene: 4. CDR3 length: 14 amino acids.

The gene calls are TRBV7-9 and TRBJ2-1; tentatively, D is TRBD1 (6 bases). CDR3 length: 15 residues. V was clipped by 5 bases and J by 7 bases, with 18 bases between them. From germline, CDR1 is SEHNR and CDR2 FQNEAQ (reference sequence). The CDR3 DNA reads as TGTGCCAGCAGCGACCCGGGCCTTAGGGGGAATGAGCAGTTCTTC. Protein: CASSDPGLRGNEQFF.

This rearrangement joins TRBV6-6 to TRBJ2-7; the match to TRBD1 covers 8 bases. CDR3 length equals 13 residues. The V gene end was trimmed by 7 bases and the J gene end by 3 bases; junction bases not matched to a gene: 5. The germline V gene encodes CDR1 MNHNY and CDR2 SVGAGI (reference sequence). The CDR3 sequence is CASKTGALYEQYF. CDR3 DNA: TGTGCCAGCAAGACAGGGGCGCTCTACGAGCAGTACTTC.

The CDR3, as DNA: TGTGCCAGCAGCGCGACTAGCGGACGCACCCAGTACTTC. Translated: CASSATSGRTQYF. The rearrangement links TRBV7-9 to TRBJ2-5; 9 bases line up with TRBD2. The CDR3 is 13 amino acids. Per germline, CDR1 SEHNR and CDR2 FQNEAQ (reference sequence). After removal of 5 bases from V and 8 bases from J, the junction contained 6 bases not matched to a gene.

The chain has TRBV5-4 and TRBJ1-2; possibly TRBD1 for D (6 bases). CDR1 SGHNT and CDR2 YYREEE come from the germline V gene (reference sequence). With 4 bases removed from V and 7 bases from J, the gap between germline ends came to 26 bases. The CDR3 extends over 17 amino acids. The DNA for the CDR3 is TGTGCCAGCAGCCAAGTGGACAGTGGGATTGTCACTAGTGGCTACACCTTC. This translates into CASSQVDSGIVTSGYTF.